The 14 T cell receptor beta chains in this list originate from one sample, sequenced in a study of OX40 agonist ivuxolimab in advanced cancers. Produced via immunoSEQ multiplex PCR; TCRdb's table is partial and in-frame only. The sample carries tens of thousands of clones, under 90% recorded once. Here the sequenced sample was CD4+ or CD8+ T cells sorted from blood, taken in a trial of the OX40 agonist ivuxolimab. Source of these receptors: an adult with an advanced solid tumor such as melanoma, head and neck, liver or kidney cancer.

The rearrangement links TRBV2 to TRBJ2-3, with D possibly TRBD1 on 5 matching bases. There are 16 residues in the CDR3. V lost 4 bases and J lost 0, with 14 bases in between. Per the germline V gene, CDR1 is SNHLY and CDR2 is FYNNEI. This CDR3 reads CASSGGPLSSTDTQYF. In nucleotides, the CDR3 is TGTGCCAGCAGTGGGGGCCCTCTTTCAAGCACAGATACGCAGTATTTT.

The V gene is TRBV29-1, the J gene TRBJ2-4; TRBD1 is a possible D gene (7 bases). V was cut by 6 bases and J by 7 bases, with 10 bases left in between. This CDR3 has 11 residues. CDR1 is SQVTM, CDR2 ANQGSEA, per germline. Here the CDR3 DNA reads TGCAGCGTGCGGGACAGCAACATTCAGTACTTC. It codes for CSVRDSNIQYF. Combining the CDR3 with reference TRBV29-1 and TRBJ2-4 gives the whole variable domain SAVISQKPSRDICQRGTSLTIQCQVDSQVTMMFWYRQQPGQSLTLIATANQGSEATYESGFVIDKFPISRPNLTFSTLTVSNMSPEDSSIYLCSVRDSNIQYFGAGTRLSVL.

This clone was observed a single time. The chain combines TRBV30 with TRBJ1-2; D unresolved. V was pared by 4 bases and J by 4 bases, with 13 bases between. The CDR3 spans 13 residues. Germline V gives CDR1 GTSNPN, CDR2 SVGIG (reference sequence). The CDR3 is CAWNPMGSYGYTF. The CDR3 region has the DNA TGTGCCTGGAACCCAATGGGCAGCTATGGCTACACCTTC.

The V call is TRBV5-6, the J call TRBJ2-2; 9 bases align to TRBD2. Germline trimming cut 4 bases from V and 6 bases from J; bases unmatched to any gene: 4. The CDR3 totals 14 residues. Germline loops: CDR1 SGHDT, CDR2 YYEEEE. The CDR3 nucleotides are TGTGCCAGCAGCAGCGGGGGGAAGGCCGGGGAGCTGTTTTTT. It translates to CASSSGGKAGELFF.

The CDR3 spells CASSLMSRGRSGELFF. DNA for the CDR3: TGTGCCAGCAGTTTAATGTCTAGGGGGCGGTCCGGGGAGCTGTTTTTT. The V and J genes are TRBV28 and TRBJ2-2, with TRBD1 identical over 7 bases. CDR1 and CDR2 from the germline V gene are MDHEN and SYDVKM. The J segment lost 6 bases and the V segment lost 2 bases, leaving 9 bases of the junction unmatched. The CDR3 covers 16 residues.

To note about this clone: Other nucleotide sequences from this sample produce the same CDR3. The gene calls are TRBV2 and TRBJ2-3; 9 bases are shared with TRBD2. Germline CDR1 is SNHLY and CDR2 is FYNNEI. Unmatched junction bases numbered 4, after V lost 5 bases and J lost 4 bases. The CDR3 extends over 14 amino acids. Written as DNA, the CDR3 is TGTGCCAGCAGTCCGGGACTAGCAGCAGATACGCAGTATTTT. This codes for CASSPGLAADTQYF.

The chain carries TRBV28 and TRBJ2-1, with TRBD2 matching over 9 bases. The trim removed 4 bases at V and 4 bases at J, leaving 11 bases unmatched. The CDR3 length is 17 residues. Germline CDR1 reads MDHEN; CDR2 reads SYDVKM. CDR3 sequence reads: CASSSRSGRFKYNEQFF. In nucleotides, the CDR3 is TGTGCCAGCAGTTCCCGAAGCGGGAGGTTCAAGTACAATGAGCAGTTCTTC.

This chain connects TRBV7-6 to TRBJ2-3; 16 bases line up with TRBD2. The junction had 5 bases not matched to a gene; V was cut back by 4 bases and J by 4 bases. CDR3 length: 17 residues. Germline loops: CDR1 SGHVS, CDR2 FNYEAQ. The CDR3 sequence is CASSSGLAGGIPDTQYF. CDR3 DNA: TGTGCCAGCAGCTCGGGACTAGCGGGGGGGATCCCAGATACGCAGTATTTT.

The chain employs TRBV7-8 and TRBJ1-3, with D perhaps matching TRBD1 (6 bases). Germline V gives CDR1 SGHVS, CDR2 FQNEAQ. The V gene lost 5 bases and the J gene lost 0 bases, with 11 bases spanning the gap. The CDR3 covers 15 residues. This CDR3 reads CASSGRGSSGNTIYF. CDR3 DNA sequence: TGTGCCAGCAGCGGGAGGGGGTCCTCTGGAAACACCATATATTTT.

The J gene is TRBJ2-2, the V gene TRBV13; D unresolved. This CDR3 is 16 amino acids long. Germline V gives CDR1 PRHDT, CDR2 FYEKMQ (reference sequence). The V gene lost 5 bases and the J gene lost 0 bases, with 13 bases spanning the gap. The CDR3 DNA is TGTGCCAGCAGCCCTAAGGAGTACGCGAACACCGGGGAGCTGTTTTTT. Its translation is CASSPKEYANTGELFF.

This clone appeared once. J is TRBJ1-5 and V is TRBV6-1; unclear D gene. Germline V gene data show CDR1 as MNHNS and CDR2 as SASEGT. The CDR3 contains 12 residues. Trimming pared 2 bases from V and 5 bases from J, leaving 4 bases between. DNA of the CDR3: TGTGCCAGCAGTGAAATCGATCAGCCCCAGCATTTT. This translates into CASSEIDQPQHF.

The V gene is TRBV5-1, the J gene TRBJ2-5, with 8 bases fitting TRBD1. Germline CDR1 SGHRS, CDR2 YFSETQ. The CDR3 has 13 residues. J gave up 5 bases and V 0 bases, and 0 bases lay outside the gene matches. The CDR3 DNA follows: TGCGCCAGCAGCTTGGGGACAGGGGAGACCCAGTACTTC. This encodes CASSLGTGETQYF.

The chain employs TRBV7-3 and TRBJ2-1; 9 nucleotides line up with TRBD1. The V segment lost 8 bases and the J segment 9 bases; nucleotides outside the gene matches: 14. This CDR3 comprises 15 residues. The germline V gene encodes CDR1 SGHTA and CDR2 FQGTGA. CDR3 DNA: TGTGCCAGCCGTCCGACAGGGGGAGCTTATACTGAGCAGTTCTTC. Translated, it gives CASRPTGGAYTEQFF.

The CDR3 nucleotides are TGTGCCAGCAGCCCCAGCCAGACCAACTGGGCCCTAAATGAGCAGTTCTTC. Protein: CASSPSQTNWALNEQFF. The rearrangement joins TRBV7-9 to TRBJ2-1; D is undetermined. Germline lookup yields CDR1 SEHNR and CDR2 FQNEAQ (reference sequence). The length of the CDR3 is 17 residues. V was clipped by 5 bases and J by 7 bases, with 24 bases between them.